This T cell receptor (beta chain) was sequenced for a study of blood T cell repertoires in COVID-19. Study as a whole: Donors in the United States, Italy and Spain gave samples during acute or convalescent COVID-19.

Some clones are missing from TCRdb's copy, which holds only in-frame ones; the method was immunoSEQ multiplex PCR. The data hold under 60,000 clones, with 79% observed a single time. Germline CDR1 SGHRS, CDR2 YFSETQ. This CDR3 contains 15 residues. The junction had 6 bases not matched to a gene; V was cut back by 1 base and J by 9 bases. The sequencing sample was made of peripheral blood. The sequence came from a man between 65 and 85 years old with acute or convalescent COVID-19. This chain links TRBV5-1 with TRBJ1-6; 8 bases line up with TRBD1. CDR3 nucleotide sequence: TGCGCCAGCAGCTTGCCAGGGGGCGATAGTTCACCCCTCCACTTT. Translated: CASSLPGGDSSPLHF.